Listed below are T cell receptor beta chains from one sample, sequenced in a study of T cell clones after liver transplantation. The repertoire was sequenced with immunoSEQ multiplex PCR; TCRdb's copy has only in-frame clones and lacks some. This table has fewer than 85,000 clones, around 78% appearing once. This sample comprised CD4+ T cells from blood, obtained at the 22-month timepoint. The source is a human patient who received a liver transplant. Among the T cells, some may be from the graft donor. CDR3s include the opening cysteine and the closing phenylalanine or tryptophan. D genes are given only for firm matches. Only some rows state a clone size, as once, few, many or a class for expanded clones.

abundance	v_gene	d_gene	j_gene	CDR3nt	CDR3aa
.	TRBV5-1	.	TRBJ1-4	TGCGCCAGCAGCTTGGCCTTCGCGGTGGATGAAAAACTGTTTTTT	CASSLAFAVDEKLFF
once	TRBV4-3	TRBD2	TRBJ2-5	TGCGCCAGCAGCCAAGGGTGGCTAGCGGGAGGTGGGGAGACCCAGTACTTC	CASSQGWLAGGGETQYF
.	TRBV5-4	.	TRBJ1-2	TGTGCCAGCAGCCTTGGGGGAGGTAGTGTCCCTGGCTACACCTTC	CASSLGGGSVPGYTF
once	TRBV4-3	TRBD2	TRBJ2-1	TGCGCCAGCAGCCAAGATCAACTAGCGGGAGACAATGAGCAGTTCTTC	CASSQDQLAGDNEQFF
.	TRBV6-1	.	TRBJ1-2	TGTGCCAGCGGAGATGGTGACAGGTACTATGGCTACACCTTC	CASGDGDRYYGYTF
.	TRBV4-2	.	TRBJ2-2	TGTGCCAGCAGCCAAGATAGAACGGTCGGGGAGCTGTTTTTT	CASSQDRTVGELFF
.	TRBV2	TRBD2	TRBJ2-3	TGTGCCAGCGGGTTAGCGGGGAGCACAGATACGCAGTATTTT	CASGLAGSTDTQYF
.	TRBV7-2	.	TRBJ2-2	TGTGCCAGCAGGGTGCGAGGCACCGGGGAGCTGTTTTTT	CASRVRGTGELFF
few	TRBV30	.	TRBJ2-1	TGTGCCTGGGACACTGGCTACAATGAGCAGTTCTTC	CAWDTGYNEQFF
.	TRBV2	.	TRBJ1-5	TGTGCCAGCAGTGAATTGACAGGAGGCCAGCCCCAGCATTTT	CASSELTGGQPQHF
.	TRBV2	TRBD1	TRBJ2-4	TGTGCCAGCAGAGCATTTACCGGGACAGGGGCCAACATTCAGTACTTC	CASRAFTGTGANIQYF
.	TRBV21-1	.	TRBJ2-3	TGTGCCAGCAGCAAAATTCCCGACGGGACATATACAGATACGCAGTATTTT	CASSKIPDGTYTDTQYF
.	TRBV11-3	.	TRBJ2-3	TGTGCCAGCAGCTTAGGCAGCACAGATACGCAGTATTTT	CASSLGSTDTQYF
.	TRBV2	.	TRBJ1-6	TGTGCCAGCAGCATAGCGGAATATTCACCCCTCCACTTT	CASSIAEYSPLHF
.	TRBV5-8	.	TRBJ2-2	TGTGCCAGCAGCTTGTTGCAGTTAAACACCGGGGAGCTGTTTTTT	CASSLLQLNTGELFF
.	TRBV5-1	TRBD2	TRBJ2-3	TGCGCCAGCAGCTTGGGACTAGCGAGTAGCACAGATACGCAGTATTTT	CASSLGLASSTDTQYF
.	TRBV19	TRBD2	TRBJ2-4	TGTGCCAGTTCCACTCTAGCGGGAGACCCCAAAAACATTCAGTACTTC	CASSTLAGDPKNIQYF
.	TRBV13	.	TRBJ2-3	TGTGCCAGCAGCTTAAATGGGGGCACAGATACGCAGTATTTT	CASSLNGGTDTQYF
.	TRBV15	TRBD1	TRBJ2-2	TGTGCCACCAGCAGGGGACAGGATGAGCCGAACACCGGGGAGCTGTTTTTT	CATSRGQDEPNTGELFF
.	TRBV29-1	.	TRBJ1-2	TGCAGCGTTAACATGGCTGATTATGGCTACACCTTC	CSVNMADYGYTF
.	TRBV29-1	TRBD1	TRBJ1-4	TGCAGCGTTGAAGGGGACAGGGCGGTCGGTAATGAAAAACTGTTTTTT	CSVEGDRAVGNEKLFF
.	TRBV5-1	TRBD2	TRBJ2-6	TGCGCCAGCAGCTCGGGACTAGATGTGTCTGGGGCCAACGTCCTGACTTTC	CASSSGLDVSGANVLTF
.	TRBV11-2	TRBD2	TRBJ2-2	TGTGCCAGCAGCTTAGCTAGCGGAAACACCGGGGAGCTGTTTTTT	CASSLASGNTGELFF
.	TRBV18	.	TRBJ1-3	TGTGCCAGCTCACCAGTGGAGGCAACCGCTGGAAACACCATATATTTT	CASSPVEATAGNTIYF
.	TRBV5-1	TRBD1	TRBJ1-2	TGCGCCAGCAGCCGGGACAGGCTAGGCTACACCTTC	CASSRDRLGYTF
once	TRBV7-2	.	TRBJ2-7	TGTGCCAGCAGCTTAGCGCTCTACGAGCAGTACTTC	CASSLALYEQYF
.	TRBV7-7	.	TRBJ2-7	TGTGCTAGCAGCCTCGGGACTCTTCCTTCCGAGCAGTACTTC	CASSLGTLPSEQYF
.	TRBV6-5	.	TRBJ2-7	TGTGCCAGCGCCCGCTACGAGCAGTACTTC	CASARYEQYF
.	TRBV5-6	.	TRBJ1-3	TGTGCCAGCAGCTTGGGCCTCGAACCCTCTGGAAACACCATATATTTT	CASSLGLEPSGNTIYF
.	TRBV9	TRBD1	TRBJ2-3	TGTGCCAGCAGCCTCCGGGACAGTAGCACAGATACGCAGTATTTT	CASSLRDSSTDTQYF
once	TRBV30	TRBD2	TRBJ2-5	TGTGCCTGGAGTGTTCTAGCGGGAGCCCAAGAGACCCAGTACTTC	CAWSVLAGAQETQYF
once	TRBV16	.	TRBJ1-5	TGTGCCAGCAGCCAATTGTTCGATAGTCAGCCCCAGCATTTT	CASSQLFDSQPQHF
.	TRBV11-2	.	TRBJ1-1	TGTGCCAGCAGCCCCTCTCGTCGGGTCGCCAGAGTAACTGAAGCTTTCTTT	CASSPSRRVARVTEAFF
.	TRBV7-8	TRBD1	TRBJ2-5	TGTGCCAGCAGATTCGACAGGGCAGAGACCCAGTACTTC	CASRFDRAETQYF
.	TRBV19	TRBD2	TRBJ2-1	TGTGCCAGCGGGGGGAGGGGTAACGTTGGGCACGATGAGCAGTTCTTC	CASGGRGNVGHDEQFF
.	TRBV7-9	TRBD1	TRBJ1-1	TGTGCCAGCAGCTTAGGAGGCAGGGGGCTCCGAAGAATCACTGAAGCTTTCTTT	CASSLGGRGLRRITEAFF
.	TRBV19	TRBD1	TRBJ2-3	TGTGCCAGTAGCCCAGGGGGCAAGAGAGATACGCAGTATTTT	CASSPGGKRDTQYF
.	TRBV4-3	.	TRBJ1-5	TGCGCCAGCAGCCAAGCCGGGGAACAGCCCCAGCATTTT	CASSQAGEQPQHF
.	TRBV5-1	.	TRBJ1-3	TGCGCCAGCAGCTTGGAAGGCAGTCTGACTGGAAACACCATATATTTT	CASSLEGSLTGNTIYF
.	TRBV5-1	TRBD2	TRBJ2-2	TGCGCCAGCAGCGTAACTAGCGGGGGGCAGTCCGGGGAGCTGTTTTTT	CASSVTSGGQSGELFF
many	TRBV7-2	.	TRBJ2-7	TGTGCCAGCAGCCCGAGCGGTTCCTACGAGCAGTACTTC	CASSPSGSYEQYF
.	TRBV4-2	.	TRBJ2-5	TGTGCCAGCAGTCTCGGGGGGCCACAAGAGACCCAGTACTTC	CASSLGGPQETQYF
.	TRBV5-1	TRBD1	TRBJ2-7	TGCGCCAGCAGCGCTCGGGACAGGGGGCTCGACGAGCAGTACTTC	CASSARDRGLDEQYF